Shown below are 13 T cell receptor beta chains from a single sample sequenced in a study of regulatory T cells in long-lasting Graves disease. Time point noted: newly diagnosed GD, antithyroid drugs for less than 3 months. PBMCs were the source of the RNA used for TCR sequencing. With iRepertoire HTBI primers and Arm-PCR of CDR3 regions, TCR beta libraries were built. TCRdb independently ran MiXCR on the multiplex PCR reads; one entry per CDR3 protein. This table has a few hundred thousand distinct CDR3 sequences, over 14% appearing once. These data were also filed under a second study, of T cells in Graves' hyperthyroidism and ophthalmopathy.

This specimen was peripheral blood mononuclear cells (PBMCs), taken at new diagnosis, from a patient treated with antithyroid drugs. The receptors derive from a woman in her thirties or forties with Graves disease.

The sample holds many counts of this clonotype. V is TRBV11-3 and J is TRBJ2-1; a possible D gene is TRBD2 (6 bases). Looked up from germline, CDR1 is SGHNT and CDR2 is YENEEA. This CDR3 has 21 amino acids. The V and J ends lost 7 bases and 0 bases respectively, with 31 bases between them. This CDR3 is CASTVWRVRGTARSSYNEQFF. The CDR3 nucleotides are TGTGCCAGCACCGTTTGGCGAGTTCGGGGGACGGCGAGAAGCTCCTACAATGAGCAGTTCTTC.

This clonotype was seen more than once but under ten times. In DNA, the CDR3 is TGTGCCAGCAGCCAAGATTTTGGTGGCTACACCTTC. Protein sequence: CASSQDFGGYTF. The chain employs TRBV14 and TRBJ1-2; no clear D. Trimming removed 0 bases at V and 7 bases at J, with 6 bases between. CDR3 length: 12 amino acids. The germline V gene has CDR1 SGHDN and CDR2 FVKESK.

The V gene is TRBV4-3, the J gene TRBJ2-7, with 9 bases that match TRBD2. The CDR3 has 18 residues. Germline-derived CDR1 and CDR2 are LGHNA and YSLEER. Unmatched junction bases numbered 9, after V lost 0 bases and J lost 0 bases. This CDR3 is CASSQDPPLAGRSYEQYF. The CDR3 nucleotides are TGCGCCAGCAGCCAAGATCCCCCACTAGCGGGCCGCTCCTACGAGCAGTACTTC.

This clonotype appeared many times. The chain couples TRBV28 to TRBJ2-5; 7 bases align to TRBD1. This CDR3 contains 16 residues. J lost 1 base, V lost 4 bases, and 9 bases had no gene match. CDR1 MDHEN and CDR2 SYDVKM come from the germline V gene. CDR3 in amino acids: CASSSSTGYVQETQYF. The CDR3, as DNA: TGTGCCAGCAGTTCCTCGACAGGGTATGTCCAAGAGACCCAGTACTTC. Based on the CDR3 plus reference TRBV28 and TRBJ2-5, the full variable domain is DVKVTQSSRYLVKRTGEKVFLECVQDMDHENMFWYRQDPGLGLRLIYFSYDVKMKEKGDIPEGYSVSREKKERFSLILESASTNQTSMYLCASSSSTGYVQETQYFGPGTRLLVL.

The rearrangement links TRBV19 to TRBJ2-7, with D tentatively TRBD1 (6 bases). V was trimmed by 6 bases and J by 5 bases, leaving 14 bases between them. Germline CDR1 LNHDA, CDR2 SQIVND (reference sequence). This CDR3 comprises 13 residues. The CDR3: CASSYRDTHEQYF. CDR3 bases: TGTGCCAGTAGCTACCGGGACACCCACGAGCAGTACTTC.

A few counts support this clonotype. The genes are TRBV9 and TRBJ2-1; D ambiguous. Gene TRBJ2-5 matches the end of the DNA better, so the J call may be wrong. Germline V CDR1 and CDR2: SGDLS, YYNGEE. The CDR3 has 13 amino acids. The CDR3 reads CASSVSYQETQYF. The DNA for the CDR3 is TGTGCCAGCAGCGTCAGCTACCAAGAGACCCAGTACTTC.

CDR3 coding DNA: TGTGCCAGCTCATCCTCCGGTCTAGCGAGGTACAAGCAGTACTTC. This encodes CASSSSGLARYKQYF. The chain has TRBV18 and TRBJ2-7; TRBD2 is a possible D gene (6 bases). In germline, CDR1 is KGHSH, CDR2 LQKENI. Deletions cut 5 bases from V and 8 bases from J, with 22 bases between. The CDR3 contains 15 residues.

To note about this clonotype: A much larger clone differs from this one at a single base, so this may be a read error. Without the conserved terminal phenylalanine or tryptophan, this CDR3 likely stems from a read error. This chain uses TRBV6-1 with TRBJ2-4; either TRBD1 or TRBD2 may fit D (6 bases each). CDR3 length: 16 residues. The V end lost 1 base, the J end lost 5 bases, and 15 bases lay between the germline ends. Germline V gene sequence: CDR1 MNHNS, CDR2 SASEGT. CDR3 sequence reads: CASSEGGREWQNIQYL. The CDR3 DNA is TGTGCCAGCAGTGAAGGGGGGCGGGAATGGCAAAACATTCAGTACTTA.

This clonotype was counted only a few times. The chain combines TRBV7-9 with TRBJ2-2; D ambiguous. Germline CDR1 is SEHNR and CDR2 is FQNEAQ (reference sequence). CDR3 size: 13 residues. V shed 3 bases and J shed 4 bases, with 6 bases lying between them. The DNA for the CDR3 is TGTGCCAGCAGCTTCGACCTCACCGGGGAGCTGTTTTTT. Amino acid sequence: CASSFDLTGELFF.

This clonotype appeared many times. This rearrangement joins TRBV11-2 to TRBJ1-5, with no clear D. CDR1 SGHAT and CDR2 FQNNGV come from the germline V gene. The V and J ends lost 1 base and 4 bases respectively, with 17 bases between them. The CDR3 contains 17 residues. The CDR3 coding sequence is TGTGCCAGCAGCTTAGCCCCGGCAGGCTCTTCTAATCAGCCCCAGCATTTT. It specifies CASSLAPAGSSNQPQHF.

The chain employs TRBV28 and TRBJ1-5; D is unresolved. V was pared by 3 bases and J by 3 bases, with 9 bases between. Germline V gene data show CDR1 as MDHEN and CDR2 as SYDVKM. The CDR3 is 14 amino acids. The chain's CDR3 is CASSFSPVNQPQHF. CDR3 nucleotide sequence: TGTGCCAGCAGTTTTTCCCCAGTCAATCAGCCCCAGCATTTT.

This clonotype was seen at least ten times. CDR3 nucleotides: TGCAGTGCTAGAGAGGGCAGGGGGCGAGAGACCCAGTACTTC. Protein sequence: CSAREGRGRETQYF. The chain combines TRBV20-1 with TRBJ2-5; 8 nucleotides match TRBD1. CDR3 length equals 14 residues. Unmatched junction bases numbered 4, after V lost 0 bases and J lost 4 bases. The germline CDR1 and CDR2 sequences are DFQATT and SNEGSKA (reference sequence).

At least ten counts were recorded for this clonotype. This chain connects TRBV7-2 to TRBJ2-5; D possibly uses TRBD1 or TRBD2 (6 bases each). The V and J ends lost 5 bases and 4 bases respectively, with 23 bases between them. Germline assignment: CDR1 SGHTA and CDR2 FQGNSA. The CDR3 length is 17 residues. CDR3 residues: CASSVVTGLGGGETQYF. In DNA form, the CDR3 reads TGTGCCAGCAGCGTAGTTACAGGGTTAGGAGGGGGAGAGACCCAGTACTTC.